This T cell receptor (beta chain) was recovered during a study of T cells in women clearing cervical HPV infection. Turning to the study itself: Women with histologically confirmed HPV16-related CIN3 or worse, 2 with invasive cancer, served as cases. No precancer developed; the control's incident HPV16 infection cleared within 12 months.

Turning to this clone: The antigen remains undetermined. The read comes to an end 3 residues before the CDR3 does, leaving the germline J gene to fill in the end.

Trimming removed 3 bases from V and 1 base from J, with 19 bases in between. The CDR3 sequence is 17 residues long. Germline V gene data show CDR1 as LNHDA and CDR2 as SQIVND (reference sequence). The assay was immunoSEQ multiplex PCR, and TCRdb's table has in-frame clones only and misses some. This repertoire includes fewer than 30,000 clones. Dot-blot hybridization genotyped cervical HPV amplified with MY09/MY11 PCR. Study-level results: Unknown T-cell numbers per sample may underlie the richness differences.

The sample taken for sequencing was blood buffy coat. The clonotype originates from a woman between 18 and 70 years old with a cervical HPV16 infection that either progressed to CIN3+ or cleared (not recorded which). The chain is built from TRBV19 and TRBJ2-7; possibly TRBD1 for D (6 bases). The CDR3 bases that were read are TGTGCCAGTAGTATTGATGTTACGGGACACCCGTCCTACGAG. Translated: CASSIDVTGHPSYE. The full CDR3 protein reads CASSIDVTGHPSYEQYF.